The clone carrying this T cell receptor beta chain was seen ten or more times. This specimen comes from a study of T cells after yellow fever vaccination. TCRdb re-analysed the 5' RACE reads in MiXCR, keeping a single row per CDR3 protein. Among about 4,300 distinct CDR3 sequences, 3% to 4.5% were seen once, and the ten largest hold 59%. Per germline, CDR1 DFQATT and CDR2 SNEGSKA (reference sequence). The CDR3 covers 13 residues. Trimming cost V 1 base and J 6 bases, with 9 bases left between them. The TCR sequence derives from a man aged 25 to 45 who received the YFV17D yellow fever vaccine. The input for sequencing was PBMCs, either bulk or a sorted T-cell subset (CD4+, CD8+, memory, or dextramer-sorted; not recorded which), taken 15 days after the yellow fever booster vaccination. The chain joins TRBV20-1 to TRBJ1-4; D gene uncertain. The CDR3 spells CSARGGGYEKLFF. CDR3 coding DNA: TGCAGTGCTAGAGGCGGAGGGTATGAAAAACTGTTTTTT.